This T cell receptor beta chain came from a study of T cell repertoires in cytomegalovirus infection. The overall study: Evidence of both CMV infection and a matching HLA type came from public TCR beta signatures.

Worth noting for this clonotype: Its specificity is not known.

A single record per CDR3 protein comes from TCRdb applying MiXCR to the reads. This repertoire shows 550,000 to 850,000 distinct CDR3 sequences, around a third found once; its top ten account for 15% to 20%. The receptor's source is a human donor in good health (CMV status not recorded). Some clones in this sample may be carry-over from other donors' samples. Sequencing used cultured PBMCs, obtained from culture after CMV antigen stimulation.

The CDR3: CASSPPVANTEAFF. DNA for the CDR3: TGTGCCAGCTCACCGCCCGTGGCTAACACTGAAGCTTTCTTT. J is TRBJ1-1 and V is TRBV18; D remains unclear. CDR1 and CDR2 (germline): KGHSH, LQKENI. Trimming stripped 3 bases from V and 2 bases from J, with 10 bases between. The CDR3 consists of 14 residues.